The present entry profiles one T cell receptor beta chain with its context. Its specificity is not known. The sample originates from a study of cytomegalovirus exposure and HLA in healthy donors. The study's findings and limits: Cytomegalovirus-associated TCR beta chains were listed, numbering 150 to 200. In a later analysis, specific HLA alleles were associated with over 15,000 TCR beta sequences at a 0.05 false discovery rate. Per a prior analysis, the majority of TCR beta V segments were productive roughly 87% or roughly 30% of the time.

Amplification used 60 Vbeta primers and 13 Jbeta primers. TCRdb's copy holds only in-frame clones and misses some; the assay was immunoSEQ multiplex PCR. The table lists about 120,000 clones, approximately 84% of them singletons. V gave up 8 bases and J gave up 0 bases; unmatched junction bases: 2. The germline V gene encodes CDR1 MNHNS and CDR2 SASEGT. There are 14 residues in the CDR3. Nominally healthy donors were sampled, though unrecorded immune exposures were likely. This clonotype was sampled from a man between 18 and 35 years old in good health and CMV-seropositive. Specimen: PBMCs. This sequence joins TRBV6-1 and TRBJ1-5, with 9 nucleotides matching TRBD1. CDR3 region: CASLDRGSNQPQHF. CDR3 nucleotides: TGTGCCAGCCTGGACAGGGGTAGCAATCAGCCCCAGCATTTT.